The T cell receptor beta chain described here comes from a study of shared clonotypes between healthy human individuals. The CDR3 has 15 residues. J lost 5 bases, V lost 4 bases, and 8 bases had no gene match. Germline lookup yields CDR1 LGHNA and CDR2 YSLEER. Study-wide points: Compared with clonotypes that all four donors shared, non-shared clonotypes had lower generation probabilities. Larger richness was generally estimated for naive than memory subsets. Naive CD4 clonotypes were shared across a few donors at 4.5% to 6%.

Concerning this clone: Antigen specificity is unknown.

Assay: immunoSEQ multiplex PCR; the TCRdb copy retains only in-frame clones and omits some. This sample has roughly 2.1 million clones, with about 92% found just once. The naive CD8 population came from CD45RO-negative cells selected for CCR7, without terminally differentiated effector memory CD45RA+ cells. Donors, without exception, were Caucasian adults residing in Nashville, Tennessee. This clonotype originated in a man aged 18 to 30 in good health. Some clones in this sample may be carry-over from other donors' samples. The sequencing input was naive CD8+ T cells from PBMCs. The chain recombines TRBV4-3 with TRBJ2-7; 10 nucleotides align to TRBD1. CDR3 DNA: TGCGCCAGCAGCCTAAGAGGACAGGGGGTCCACGAGCAGTACTTC. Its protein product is CASSLRGQGVHEQYF.